Shown below are 32 T cell receptor beta chains from a single sample sequenced in a study of shared clonotypes between healthy human individuals. Method: immunoSEQ multiplex PCR; TCRdb's copy keeps in-frame clones and lacks some. The table has millions of clones, around nine tenths seen once. The sequenced material came from naive CD4+ T cells sorted from blood. Described subset: CD45RA+ positively selected. Receptors were obtained from a man between 18 and 35 years old in good health.

This chain uses TRBV30 with TRBJ1-6, with D possibly TRBD1 on 6 matching bases. This CDR3 region has 14 residues. The germline V and J ends were trimmed by 0 bases and 10 bases, with 13 bases remaining between them. Germline V gives CDR1 GTSNPN, CDR2 SVGIG (reference sequence). The chain's CDR3 is CAWSVVAGASPLHF. The CDR3 DNA reads TGTGCCTGGAGTGTAGTCGCAGGGGCCTCACCCCTCCACTTT.

V gene TRBV30 combines with J gene TRBJ1-1; D unclear. CDR1 is GTSNPN and CDR2 is SVGIG in the germline V gene (reference sequence). The CDR3 covers 13 residues. V gave up 4 bases and J gave up 0 bases, with 9 bases separating them. The CDR3 sequence: CAWKAGMNTEAFF. In DNA form, the CDR3 reads TGTGCCTGGAAAGCCGGCATGAACACTGAAGCTTTCTTT. Complete variable domain (other parts from reference TRBV30 and TRBJ1-1): SQTIHQWPATLVQPVGSPLSLECTVEGTSNPNLYWYRQAAGRGLQLLFYSVGIGQISSEVPQNLSASRPQDRQFILSSKKLLLSDSGFYLCAWKAGMNTEAFFGQGTRLTVV.

The chain links TRBV2 to TRBJ1-1, with D unresolved. Germline CDR1 reads SNHLY; CDR2 reads FYNNEI. The CDR3 loop spans 13 amino acids. V was trimmed by 4 bases and J by 6 bases, leaving 12 bases between them. CDR3 sequence reads: CASSVAGVAEAFF. DNA for the CDR3: TGTGCCAGCAGTGTCGCGGGAGTAGCTGAAGCTTTCTTT.

The chain is built from TRBV7-9 and TRBJ2-3; D unclear. V lost 5 bases to trimming and J lost 3 bases, with 15 bases between them. Germline V gives CDR1 SEHNR, CDR2 FQNEAQ (reference sequence). This CDR3 spans 15 amino acids. The DNA for the CDR3 is TGTGCCAGCAGCCCTCGCCAGGCCAGTACAGATACGCAGTATTTT. Its translation: CASSPRQASTDTQYF. Filled out from reference TRBV7-9 and TRBJ2-3, the complete variable domain reads DTGVSQNPRHKITKRGQNVTFRCDPISEHNRLYWYRQTLGQGPEFLTYFQNEAQLEKSRLLSDRFSAERPKGSFSTLEIQRTEQGDSAMYLCASSPRQASTDTQYFGPGTRLTVL.

The chain combines TRBV6-1 with TRBJ2-1; perhaps TRBD1 as D (5 bases). Trimming took off 0 bases at V and 4 bases at J, with 7 bases between the two ends. The CDR3 totals 14 residues. Germline V gene lookup returns CDR1 MNHNS and CDR2 SASEGT. The CDR3 protein is CASSEASGYNEQFF. The CDR3 DNA reads TGTGCCAGCAGTGAAGCGTCAGGGTACAATGAGCAGTTCTTC.

V and J are TRBV11-2 and TRBJ2-5, with D perhaps matching TRBD2 (6 bases). This CDR3 is built from 13 residues. The germline V gene has CDR1 SGHAT and CDR2 FQNNGV. Trimming left V 4 bases short and J 5 bases short, with 11 bases between. The CDR3 loop reads CASSSGLWETQYF. CDR3 DNA sequence: TGTGCCAGCAGCTCGGGACTTTGGGAGACCCAGTACTTC.

The chain joins TRBV10-3 to TRBJ2-6; tentatively, D is TRBD1 (6 bases). This CDR3 spans 16 amino acids. Trimming stripped 5 bases from V and 0 bases from J, with 11 bases between. Germline assignment: CDR1 ENHRY and CDR2 SYGVKD. This CDR3 is CAISITGHSGANVLTF. The CDR3 coding sequence is TGTGCCATCAGTATTACAGGGCACTCTGGGGCCAACGTCCTGACTTTC.

This chain connects TRBV2 to TRBJ1-2; 9 bases are a match to TRBD1. This CDR3 is built from 15 residues. Germline values: CDR1 SNHLY, CDR2 FYNNEI. V gave up 6 bases and J gave up 2 bases; unmatched junction bases: 7. This chain's CDR3 is CASRTGTGMNYGYTF. The DNA for the CDR3 is TGTGCCAGCAGAACCGGGACAGGGATGAACTATGGCTACACCTTC.

CDR3 coding DNA: TGTGCCAGCAGCCAAAGGGCACGCATGAACACTGAAGCTTTCTTT. This encodes CASSQRARMNTEAFF. The V and J genes are TRBV6-5 and TRBJ1-1; D not resolved. Deletions cut 6 bases from V and 0 bases from J, with 14 bases between. This CDR3 is built from 15 residues. Germline CDR1 MNHEY, CDR2 SVGAGI.

The V call is TRBV6-6, the J call TRBJ1-2; D is possibly TRBD1 (6 bases). The ends were cut back, 6 bases at V and 8 bases at J, with 13 bases in the middle. This CDR3 contains 12 residues. Germline-derived CDR1 and CDR2 are MNHNY and SVGAGI (reference sequence). The CDR3 loop is CASSSDRSGYTF. CDR3 sequence (DNA): TGTGCCAGCAGCAGCGACAGGTCGGGCTACACCTTC.

This chain joins TRBV4-3 and TRBJ2-7; 9 bases line up with TRBD1. The germline CDR1 and CDR2 sequences are LGHNA and YSLEER. CDR3 length equals 16 residues. The J segment lost 4 bases and the V segment lost 0 bases, leaving 7 bases of the junction unmatched. CDR3 nucleotide sequence: TGCGCCAGCAGCCAAGAGGGACAGGGAGCATCATACGAGCAGTACTTC. The encoded protein is CASSQEGQGASYEQYF.

The rearrangement joins TRBV19 to TRBJ1-1; no firm D call. CDR1 LNHDA and CDR2 SQIVND come from the germline V gene (reference sequence). The CDR3 is 14 amino acids. Trimming left V 1 base short and J 4 bases short, with 10 bases between. CDR3 protein: CASSIGVAGTEAFF. In DNA, the CDR3 is TGTGCCAGTAGTATAGGAGTGGCGGGCACTGAAGCTTTCTTT.

This clone came up a few times. The V and J genes are TRBV7-8 and TRBJ1-1; D is unclear. The CDR3 is made up of 13 amino acids. V was pared by 5 bases and J by 1 base, with 8 bases between. From germline, CDR1 is SGHVS and CDR2 FQNEAQ. CDR3 nucleotides: TGTGCCAGCAGCCGGGGTAGGAACACTGAAGCTTTCTTT. It codes for CASSRGRNTEAFF.

The V call is TRBV6-1, the J call TRBJ2-7; unclear D gene. The ends were cut back, 5 bases at V and 5 bases at J, with 10 bases in the middle. Germline V CDR1 and CDR2: MNHNS, SASEGT. CDR3 length: 12 residues. The CDR3 region has the DNA TGTGCCAGCAGTAAGAGTAGGGACGAGCAGTACTTC. It encodes CASSKSRDEQYF.

The chain couples TRBV19 to TRBJ1-3; D gene uncertain. Germline V gene lookup returns CDR1 LNHDA and CDR2 SQIVND (reference sequence). Between the trimmed V and J ends, which lost 7 bases and 0 bases, there was a span of 13 bases. CDR3 size: 15 residues. CDR3 protein: CASTEGSDSGNTIYF. Here the CDR3 DNA reads TGTGCCAGTACAGAGGGTTCGGACTCTGGAAACACCATATATTTT.

In its sample, this clone was seen once. The chain joins TRBV10-3 to TRBJ2-1; 11 bases match TRBD2. Germline CDR1 ENHRY, CDR2 SYGVKD. The CDR3 covers 16 residues. The junction had 12 bases not matched to a gene; V was cut back by 7 bases and J by 7 bases. DNA for the CDR3: TGTGCCATCAAACCGGGACTAGCGGAAAAGGGGAATGAGCAGTTCTTC. Amino acid sequence: CAIKPGLAEKGNEQFF.

This chain connects TRBV11-3 to TRBJ2-5; D unresolved. Deletions cut 1 base from V and 0 bases from J, with 15 bases between. The CDR3 is 17 residues long. Germline V gene lookup returns CDR1 SGHNT and CDR2 YENEEA. This CDR3 reads CASSLGAEKEYQETQYF. For the CDR3, the DNA is TGTGCCAGCAGCTTAGGGGCAGAAAAAGAGTACCAAGAGACCCAGTACTTC.

This clone was seen a few times. The chain recombines TRBV6-4 with TRBJ1-2, with D perhaps TRBD1 (6 bases). V was pared by 6 bases and J by 8 bases, with 19 bases between. The CDR3 runs to 14 residues. CDR1 is MRHNA, CDR2 SNTAGT, per germline. The CDR3 loop reads CASRGVRGDLGYTF. The CDR3 DNA is TGTGCCAGCAGGGGGGTGAGGGGGGATCTGGGCTACACCTTC.

V is TRBV7-2 and J is TRBJ1-3; D uncertain. The CDR3 consists of 14 residues. Germline CDR1 and CDR2: SGHTA and FQGNSA. Trimming pared 2 bases from V and 7 bases from J, leaving 12 bases between. In DNA form, the CDR3 reads TGTGCCAGCAGCTTATCGATTGGAGAGAACACCATATATTTT. Its protein is CASSLSIGENTIYF.

V gene TRBV30 combines with J gene TRBJ2-4, with 8 positions matching TRBD2. This CDR3 region has 13 residues. Trimming took 3 bases from V and 6 from J; bases not matched to a gene: 4. Per germline, CDR1 GTSNPN and CDR2 SVGIG (reference sequence). The CDR3 region has the DNA TGTGCCTGGAGCACCAGCGGGGGAAACATTCAGTACTTC. The encoded protein is CAWSTSGGNIQYF.

V usage is TRBV7-2 and J usage is TRBJ2-7; 12 bases match TRBD2. Per germline, CDR1 SGHTA and CDR2 FQGNSA. The CDR3 sequence is 14 residues long. V lost 5 bases and J lost 7; bases outside the gene matches: 6. This chain's CDR3 is CASSPGLAGKEQYF. CDR3 in DNA: TGTGCCAGCAGCCCGGGACTAGCGGGTAAAGAGCAGTACTTC.

A single count supports this clone. The rearrangement uses TRBV19 and TRBJ1-1; possibly TRBD1 for D (6 bases). Germline CDR1 reads LNHDA; CDR2 reads SQIVND (reference sequence). This CDR3 is built from 14 residues. V shed 6 bases and J shed 1 base, with 12 bases lying between them. CDR3 nucleotide sequence: TGTGCCAGTAGCCAGGGGTGGGCGAACACTGAAGCTTTCTTT. Translating gives CASSQGWANTEAFF.

This clone has more than one count but fewer than ten. The chain uses TRBV11-2 and TRBJ1-1; D ambiguous. Trimming cost V 3 bases and J 0 bases, with 8 bases left between them. Germline CDR1 and CDR2: SGHAT and FQNNGV. This CDR3 has 14 residues. For the CDR3, the DNA is TGTGCCAGCAGCTTTGCGGGGTTGAACACTGAAGCTTTCTTT. Its protein is CASSFAGLNTEAFF.

J is TRBJ2-5 and V is TRBV5-4; D is tentatively TRBD1 or TRBD2 (6 bases each). This CDR3 comprises 15 residues. The germline V gene encodes CDR1 SGHNT and CDR2 YYREEE (reference sequence). V gave up 4 bases and J gave up 2 bases, with 15 bases separating them. As DNA, the CDR3 is TGTGCCAGCAGCCCGGTGGGGGGCCAACAAGAGACCCAGTACTTC. This encodes CASSPVGGQQETQYF.

This clone was observed a single time. This chain joins TRBV27 and TRBJ2-2; D is uncertain. The V gene's germline CDR1 is MNHEY and CDR2 SMNVEV (reference sequence). Trimming shortened V by 6 bases and J by 0 bases, and 5 bases separated the two germline ends. This CDR3 spans 13 amino acids. The CDR3 here is CASRRTNTGELFF. The CDR3 region has the DNA TGTGCCAGCAGGCGGACGAACACCGGGGAGCTGTTTTTT.

The CDR3 reads CASSSRLAHEQYF. The CDR3 DNA reads as TGTGCCAGCAGTTCCAGACTGGCACACGAGCAGTACTTC. The chain carries TRBV6-5 and TRBJ2-7, with no clear D. From germline, CDR1 is MNHEY and CDR2 SVGAGI. The V end was cut by 4 bases, the J end by 5 bases, with 12 bases between. This CDR3 is built from 13 residues.

The V gene is TRBV7-9, the J gene TRBJ2-1; a weak D match, TRBD2 (6 bases). Trimming took 3 bases from V and 4 from J, leaving 13 bases between them. CDR1 is SEHNR, CDR2 FQNEAQ, per germline (reference sequence). This CDR3 contains 15 residues. The CDR3 nucleotides read TGTGCCAGCAGCTTGGGCGGGGCCGTATACAATGAGCAGTTCTTC. It yields the protein CASSLGGAVYNEQFF.

This rearrangement joins TRBV6-5 to TRBJ2-3; 7 nucleotides agree with TRBD2. V lost 0 bases and J lost 6; bases outside the gene matches: 9. In germline, CDR1 is MNHEY, CDR2 SVGAGI. The CDR3 is 16 amino acids. The CDR3 bases are TGTGCCAGCAGTTACTCCCGTTCCGGGGGAGGGGATACGCAGTATTTT. Translating gives CASSYSRSGGGDTQYF.

The chain carries TRBV4-3 and TRBJ2-3; 11 nucleotides line up with TRBD2. Germline CDR1 is LGHNA and CDR2 is YSLEER. This CDR3 spans 18 amino acids. V lost 2 bases, J lost 0 bases, and 7 bases stayed unmatched. The CDR3 DNA follows: TGCGCCAGCAGCCAATTTAGCGGGAGGGCCAGTAGCACAGATACGCAGTATTTT. Residues: CASSQFSGRASSTDTQYF.

The J gene is TRBJ2-7, the V gene TRBV28; the match to TRBD2 covers 13 bases. Germline CDR1 and CDR2: MDHEN and SYDVKM. The CDR3 contains 14 residues. Unmatched junction bases numbered 2, after V lost 6 bases and J lost 3 bases. The CDR3 sequence is CASRTSGGIYEQYF. The DNA of the CDR3 is TGTGCCAGCAGGACTAGCGGGGGGATCTACGAGCAGTACTTC. Using reference TRBV28 and TRBJ2-7 for the parts outside the CDR3, the full variable domain is DVKVTQSSRYLVKRTGEKVFLECVQDMDHENMFWYRQDPGLGLRLIYFSYDVKMKEKGDIPEGYSVSREKKERFSLILESASTNQTSMYLCASRTSGGIYEQYFGPGTRLTVT.

This clone was counted a single time. V gene TRBV2 combines with J gene TRBJ1-5, with a weak D call TRBD1 (5 bases). The V gene's germline CDR1 is SNHLY and CDR2 FYNNEI. The CDR3 is 16 residues long. The V and J ends lost 5 bases and 3 bases respectively, with 17 bases between them. This chain's CDR3 is CASSSPGRGNNQPQHF. CDR3 coding DNA: TGTGCCAGCAGTTCCCCGGGACGGGGAAACAATCAGCCCCAGCATTTT.

Note on this clone: The sample contains more than one DNA sequence encoding this CDR3. The V gene is TRBV10-3, the J gene TRBJ1-2; D not certain. The germline V gene has CDR1 ENHRY and CDR2 SYGVKD. The V end lost 0 bases, the J end lost 5 bases, and 4 bases lay between the germline ends. The CDR3 loop spans 12 amino acids. CDR3 amino acids: CAISESDYGYTF. The CDR3 coding sequence is TGTGCCATCAGTGAGTCAGATTATGGCTACACCTTC.